A single sample is the source of the 11 T cell receptor beta chains below, sequenced in a study of early T cells in non-severe SARS-CoV-2 infection. MiXCR, applied by TCRdb to the 5' RACE reads, yields one record per CDR3 protein. Of 65,000 to 95,000 distinct CDR3 sequences listed, around 8.7% are singletons. The specimen sequenced was whole blood. The receptors derive from an adult who was a healthcare worker with PCR-confirmed SARS-CoV-2 infection or an uninfected control (not recorded which).

The chain uses TRBV2 and TRBJ2-1; D ambiguous. Trimming took 3 bases from V and 0 from J, leaving 12 bases between them. CDR3 length: 16 amino acids. Germline assignment: CDR1 SNHLY and CDR2 FYNNEI. The CDR3: CASSDSPGPSYNEQFF. CDR3 DNA: TGTGCCAGCAGTGACTCCCCAGGACCCTCCTACAATGAGCAGTTCTTC. The whole variable domain, remainder taken from reference TRBV2 and TRBJ2-1, is EPEVTQTPSHQVTQMGQEVILRCVPISNHLYFYWYRQILGQKVEFLVSFYNNEISEKSEIFDDQFSVERPDGSNFTLKIRSTKLEDSAMYFCASSDSPGPSYNEQFFGPGTRLTVL.

The CDR3 loop is CSANLYEQYF. The CDR3 bases are TGCAGTGCTAACCTCTACGAGCAGTACTTC. This chain uses TRBV20-1 with TRBJ2-7, with unresolved D. CDR1 DFQATT and CDR2 SNEGSKA come from the germline V gene (reference sequence). Trimming stripped 4 bases from V and 3 bases from J, with 4 bases between. The CDR3 loop spans 10 amino acids.

This clonotype was counted many times. This chain uses TRBV12-5 with TRBJ2-7; 8 bases are shared with TRBD2. The germline gives CDR1 LGHNT, CDR2 FRNRAP. CDR3 length: 16 amino acids. Germline trimming cut 5 bases from V and 2 bases from J; bases unmatched to any gene: 11. The CDR3 bases are TGTGCTAGTGGTCGGACCCGGCGGGAGGAGGCCTACGAGCAGTACTTC. It is translated as CASGRTRREEAYEQYF.

This clonotype was counted between two and nine times. The rearrangement joins TRBV5-5 to TRBJ2-3; D not certain. The CDR3 spans 15 residues. Trimming pared 0 bases from V and 2 bases from J, leaving 10 bases between. The germline V gene encodes CDR1 SGHKS and CDR2 YYEKEE (reference sequence). The CDR3 here is CASSLADSHTDTQYF. For the CDR3, the DNA is TGTGCCAGCAGCTTGGCCGACTCCCACACAGATACGCAGTATTTT.

This clonotype was recorded at least ten times. V and J are TRBV28 and TRBJ2-7; a possible D gene is TRBD1 (8 bases). CDR1 and CDR2 (germline): MDHEN, SYDVKM. The CDR3 has 13 residues. The ends were cut back, 7 bases at V and 5 bases at J, with 15 bases in the middle. The CDR3 is CASTRTGRDEQYF. CDR3 DNA sequence: TGTGCCAGCACCCGGACAGGGAGGGACGAGCAGTACTTC.

There are many counts of this clonotype. V is TRBV7-2 and J is TRBJ2-3; no clear D. The CDR3 runs to 15 residues. V gave up 5 bases and J gave up 0 bases, with 12 bases separating them. The germline V gene has CDR1 SGHTA and CDR2 FQGNSA. The DNA for the CDR3 is TGTGCCAGCAGCCCGACGATCCGCAGCACAGATACGCAGTATTTT. It yields the protein CASSPTIRSTDTQYF.

This clonotype has ten or more counts. V usage is TRBV19 and J usage is TRBJ2-4; D may be TRBD2 (6 bases). The CDR3 is 19 amino acids. Germline V lookup: CDR1 LNHDA, CDR2 SQIVND (reference sequence). Trimming cost V 4 bases and J 0 bases, with 22 bases left between them. The CDR3 bases are TGTGCCAGTAGTAAATCAGATGGTGGGACTGATGTAGCCAAAAACATTCAGTACTTC. Translation: CASSKSDGGTDVAKNIQYF. The full variable domain, its missing parts supplied by reference TRBV19 and TRBJ2-4, is DGGITQSPKYLFRKEGQNVTLSCEQNLNHDAMYWYRQDPGQGLRLIYYSQIVNDFQKGDIAEGYSVSREKKESFPLTVTSAQKNPTAFYLCASSKSDGGTDVAKNIQYFGAGTRLSVL.

The table lists this clonotype with a few counts. V is TRBV28 and J is TRBJ2-5; the D gene is possibly TRBD1 (5 bases). The V gene's germline CDR1 is MDHEN and CDR2 SYDVKM. The CDR3 has 15 residues. V was pared by 3 bases and J by 0 bases, with 11 bases between. CDR3 nucleotides: TGTGCCAGCAGTTTCGTGACAGAGGACCAAGAGACCCAGTACTTC. As protein: CASSFVTEDQETQYF.

This clonotype was counted at least ten times. The V call is TRBV30, the J call TRBJ2-6; 7 bases match TRBD2. V shed 0 bases, J shed 0 bases, and the junction held 2 bases outside the gene matches. Germline V CDR1 and CDR2: GTSNPN, SVGIG (reference sequence). The CDR3 contains 16 residues. The CDR3 spells CAWSVTGGSGANVLTF. The CDR3 nucleotides are TGTGCCTGGAGTGTAACGGGGGGCTCTGGGGCCAACGTCCTGACTTTC. Full variable domain (missing parts from reference TRBV30 and TRBJ2-6): SQTIHQWPATLVQPVGSPLSLECTVEGTSNPNLYWYRQAAGRGLQLLFYSVGIGQISSEVPQNLSASRPQDRQFILSSKKLLLSDSGFYLCAWSVTGGSGANVLTFGAGSRLTVL.

The rearrangement joins TRBV30 to TRBJ2-7; tentative D call: TRBD2 (7 bases). Germline CDR1 is GTSNPN and CDR2 is SVGIG (reference sequence). CDR3 length: 13 amino acids. The V end was cut by 5 bases, the J end by 4 bases, with 15 bases between. The CDR3 protein is CAWSAGAGYEQYF. The CDR3 nucleotides read TGTGCCTGGTCTGCGGGGGCGGGTTACGAGCAGTACTTC.

This clonotype was observed a few times. This chain joins TRBV27 and TRBJ2-3; a possible D gene is TRBD2 (6 bases). The germline V gene has CDR1 MNHEY and CDR2 SMNVEV (reference sequence). This CDR3 region has 16 residues. The V gene lost 4 bases and the J gene lost 4 bases, with 18 bases spanning the gap. The CDR3 DNA reads TGTGCCAGCAGTTCCCTAAGGACTAACACTGCAGATACGCAGTATTTT. Translated, it gives CASSSLRTNTADTQYF.